One TCR beta chain is described in this entry. The CDR3 is 18 residues long. Germline CDR1 reads LGHNA; CDR2 reads YNFKEQ. V lost 3 bases and J lost 1; bases outside the gene matches: 11. TCRdb called the 5' RACE reads again in MiXCR, with one record for every CDR3 protein. This sample has fewer than 130,000 distinct CDR3 sequences; about 12% occur once, and the top ten carry 3% to 4.5%. The data are from a study of early T cells in non-severe SARS-CoV-2 infection. The sequenced sample was whole blood, obtained at baseline. J is TRBJ2-1 and V is TRBV4-2; 8 bases are a match to TRBD2. The sequence derives from an adult who was a healthcare worker with PCR-confirmed SARS-CoV-2 infection or an uninfected control (not recorded which). The CDR3 spells CASSHSLGVAGSYNEQFF. CDR3 sequence (DNA): TGTGCCAGCAGCCACAGTCTGGGGGTAGCGGGATCCTACAATGAGCAGTTCTTC.